Below are 7 T cell receptor beta chains sequenced from a single sample in a study of shared clonotypes between healthy human individuals. Data came from immunoSEQ multiplex PCR; TCRdb stores just in-frame clones and leaves some out. In the table there are 650,000 to 800,000 clones, over 55% of which are singletons. Sequenced material: memory CD4+ T cells sorted from blood. Subset here: CD45RA-negative fraction. Every receptor here comes from a woman aged 30 to 39 in good health.

The rearrangement joins TRBV28 to TRBJ1-6; 7 nucleotides match TRBD1. Trimming at V came to 4 bases and at J to 4 bases, leaving 13 bases not matched to a gene. The CDR3 extends over 18 amino acids. Germline V lookup: CDR1 MDHEN, CDR2 SYDVKM. CDR3: CASSSAAGTVAYNSPLHF. DNA for the CDR3: TGTGCCAGCAGTTCAGCCGCCGGGACAGTGGCGTATAATTCACCCCTCCACTTT.

The chain links TRBV7-2 to TRBJ2-7, with D uncertain. The V gene's germline CDR1 is SGHTA and CDR2 FQGNSA. CDR3 length: 15 residues. V lost 5 bases, J lost 3 bases, and 17 bases lay in between. DNA for the CDR3: TGTGCCAGCAGCGTCAGGAGTTCTCTTTTCTACGAGCAGTACTTC. This gives the protein CASSVRSSLFYEQYF. Complete variable domain (other parts from reference TRBV7-2 and TRBJ2-7): GAGVSQSPSNKVTEKGKDVELRCDPISGHTALYWYRQSLGQGLEFLIYFQGNSAPDKSGLPSDRFSAERTGGSVSTLTIQRTQQEDSAVYLCASSVRSSLFYEQYFGPGTRLTVT.

The J gene is TRBJ1-3, the V gene TRBV6-1; TRBD1 might be the D (6 bases). Trimming cost V 0 bases and J 3 bases, with 15 bases left between them. Germline V gives CDR1 MNHNS, CDR2 SASEGT. This CDR3 has 17 residues. The CDR3 spells CASSEAPTGRFGNTIYF. The CDR3, as DNA: TGTGCCAGCAGTGAAGCCCCCACAGGGAGGTTTGGAAACACCATATATTTT.

The chain uses TRBV29-1 and TRBJ2-7, with 15 nucleotides matching TRBD2. From germline, CDR1 is SQVTM and CDR2 ANQGSEA. This CDR3 region has 15 residues. V shed 3 bases and J 7 bases; nucleotides not matched to a gene: 7. The CDR3 DNA reads as TGCAGCGTTGATAAGGGACTAGCGGGAGGTTGGGAGCAGTACTTC. This translates into CSVDKGLAGGWEQYF.

This clone came up a few times. The rearrangement links TRBV30 to TRBJ1-6; D remains ambiguous. The V gene's germline CDR1 is GTSNPN and CDR2 SVGIG (reference sequence). Deletions cut 3 bases from V and 0 bases from J, with 6 bases between. The CDR3 totals 14 residues. The CDR3 DNA is TGTGCCTGGAGCAGGAGCTCCTATAATTCACCCCTCCACTTT. As protein: CAWSRSSYNSPLHF.

This sequence joins TRBV28 and TRBJ2-5; D tentatively reads TRBD1 or TRBD2 (5 bases each). This CDR3 spans 15 amino acids. Germline V gives CDR1 MDHEN, CDR2 SYDVKM. Trimming shortened V by 5 bases and J by 1 base, and 14 bases separated the two germline ends. The CDR3 loop reads CASSGAGTTQETQYF. DNA for the CDR3: TGTGCCAGCAGTGGTGCAGGGACCACCCAAGAGACCCAGTACTTC.

V is TRBV5-1 and J is TRBJ2-5; TRBD2 matches at 8 bases. The CDR3 has 15 amino acids. The germline V gene encodes CDR1 SGHRS and CDR2 YFSETQ. V shed 4 bases and J 1 base; nucleotides not matched to a gene: 6. CDR3 nucleotide sequence: TGCGCCAGCAGCCCCGGGGGGGAGGCCCAAGAGACCCAGTACTTC. It yields the protein CASSPGGEAQETQYF.